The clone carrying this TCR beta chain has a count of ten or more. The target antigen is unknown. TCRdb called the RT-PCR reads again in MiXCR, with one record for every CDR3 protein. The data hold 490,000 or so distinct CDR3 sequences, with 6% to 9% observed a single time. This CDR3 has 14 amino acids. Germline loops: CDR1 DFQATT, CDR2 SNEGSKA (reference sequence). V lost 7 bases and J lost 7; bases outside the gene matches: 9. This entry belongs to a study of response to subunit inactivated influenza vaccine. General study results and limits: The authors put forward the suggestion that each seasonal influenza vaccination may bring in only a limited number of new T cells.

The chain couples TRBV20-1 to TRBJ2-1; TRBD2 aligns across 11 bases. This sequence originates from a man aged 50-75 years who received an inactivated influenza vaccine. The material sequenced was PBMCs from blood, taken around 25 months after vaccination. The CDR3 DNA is TGCAGTGTATTAGCGGGAGGGCCTGGTAATGAGCAGTTCTTC. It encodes CSVLAGGPGNEQFF.